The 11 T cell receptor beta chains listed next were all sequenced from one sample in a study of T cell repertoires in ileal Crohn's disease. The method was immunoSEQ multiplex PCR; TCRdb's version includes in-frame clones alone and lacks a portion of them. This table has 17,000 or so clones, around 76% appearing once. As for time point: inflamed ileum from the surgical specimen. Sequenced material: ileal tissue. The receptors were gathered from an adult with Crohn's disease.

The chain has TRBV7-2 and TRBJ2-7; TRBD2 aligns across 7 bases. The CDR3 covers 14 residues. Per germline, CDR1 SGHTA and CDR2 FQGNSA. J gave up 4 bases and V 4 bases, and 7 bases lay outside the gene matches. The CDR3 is CASSSRTRGYEQYF. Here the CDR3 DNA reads TGTGCCAGCAGCTCCCGGACTAGAGGGTACGAGCAGTACTTC.

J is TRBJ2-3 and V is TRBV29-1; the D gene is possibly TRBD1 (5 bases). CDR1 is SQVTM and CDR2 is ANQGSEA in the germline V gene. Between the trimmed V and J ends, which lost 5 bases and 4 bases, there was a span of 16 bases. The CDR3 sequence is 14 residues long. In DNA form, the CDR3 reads TGCAGCGTTTCTGTTGGGGCGCAGGCAGATACGCAGTATTTT. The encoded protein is CSVSVGAQADTQYF.

The CDR3 bases are TGTGCCATCAGTGAGGGGACGGGAGGCTACACTGAAGCTTTCTTT. Protein: CAISEGTGGYTEAFF. The chain joins TRBV10-3 to TRBJ1-1; a weak D match, TRBD1 (5 bases). Trimming took off 2 bases at V and 3 bases at J, with 13 bases between the two ends. Germline V gene data show CDR1 as ENHRY and CDR2 as SYGVKD. The CDR3 length is 15 residues.

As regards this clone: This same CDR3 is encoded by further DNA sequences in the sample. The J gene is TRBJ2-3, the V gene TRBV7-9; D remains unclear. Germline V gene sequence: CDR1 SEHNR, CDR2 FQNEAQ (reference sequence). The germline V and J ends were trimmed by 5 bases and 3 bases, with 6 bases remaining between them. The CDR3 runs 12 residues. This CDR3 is CASSPSTDTQYF. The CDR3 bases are TGTGCCAGCAGCCCGTCTACAGATACGCAGTATTTT.

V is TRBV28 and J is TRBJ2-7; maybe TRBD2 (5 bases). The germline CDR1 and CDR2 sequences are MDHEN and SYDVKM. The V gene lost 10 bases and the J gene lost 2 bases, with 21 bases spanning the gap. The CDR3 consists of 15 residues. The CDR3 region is CATSVEGLGAYEQYF. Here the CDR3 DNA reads TGTGCCACCTCGGTAGAGGGCCTCGGGGCCTACGAGCAGTACTTC.

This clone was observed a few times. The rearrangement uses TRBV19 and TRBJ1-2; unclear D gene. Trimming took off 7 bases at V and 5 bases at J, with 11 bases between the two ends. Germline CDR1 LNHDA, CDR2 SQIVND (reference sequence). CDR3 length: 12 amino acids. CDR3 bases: TGTGCCAGTATGCAGGACCTTTATGGCTACACCTTC. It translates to CASMQDLYGYTF.

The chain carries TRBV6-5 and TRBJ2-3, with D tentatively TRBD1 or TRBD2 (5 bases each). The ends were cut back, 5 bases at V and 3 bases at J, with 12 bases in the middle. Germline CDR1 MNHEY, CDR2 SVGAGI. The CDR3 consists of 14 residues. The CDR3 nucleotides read TGTGCCAGCAGTCCGGGACGAGTAACAGATACGCAGTATTTT. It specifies CASSPGRVTDTQYF.

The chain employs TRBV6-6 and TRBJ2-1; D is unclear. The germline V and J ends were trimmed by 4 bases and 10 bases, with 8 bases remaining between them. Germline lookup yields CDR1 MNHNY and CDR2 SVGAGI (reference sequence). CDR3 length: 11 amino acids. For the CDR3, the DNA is TGTGCCAGCAGTTCCCCAGGAGAGCAGTTCTTC. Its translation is CASSSPGEQFF.

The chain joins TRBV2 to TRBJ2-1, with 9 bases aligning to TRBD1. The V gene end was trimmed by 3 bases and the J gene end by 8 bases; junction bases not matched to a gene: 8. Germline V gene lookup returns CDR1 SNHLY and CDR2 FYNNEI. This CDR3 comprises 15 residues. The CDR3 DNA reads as TGTGCCAGCAGTGACAGGACAGGGGTACGAGATGAGCAGTTCTTC. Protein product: CASSDRTGVRDEQFF.

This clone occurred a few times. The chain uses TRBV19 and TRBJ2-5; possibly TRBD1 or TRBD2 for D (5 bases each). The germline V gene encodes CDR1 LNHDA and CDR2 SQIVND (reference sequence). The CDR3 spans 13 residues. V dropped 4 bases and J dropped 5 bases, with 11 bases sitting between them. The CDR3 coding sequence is TGTGCCAGTAGTAGTAGGGGCGGGGAGACCCAGTACTTC. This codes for CASSSRGGETQYF.

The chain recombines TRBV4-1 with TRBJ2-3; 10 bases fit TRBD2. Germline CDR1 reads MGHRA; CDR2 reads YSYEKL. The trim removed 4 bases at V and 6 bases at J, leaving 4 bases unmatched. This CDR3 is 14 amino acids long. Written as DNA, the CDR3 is TGCGCCAGCAGCCCAGCGGGAGGGCCTGATACGCAGTATTTT. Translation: CASSPAGGPDTQYF.